This T cell receptor (beta chain) stems from a study of blood T cell repertoires in COVID-19. Study at large: Samples came from the United States, Italy and Spain, spanning acute and convalescent COVID-19. PBMCs, B-cell-depleted T cells, or T cells were the source of the cDNA or gDNA that made up the material.

Trimming shortened V by 5 bases and J by 4 bases, and 11 bases separated the two germline ends. This CDR3 is built from 13 residues. Authors' processing steps: Amplification of reference gene primers was used by the study to estimate nucleated cell counts. Repertoires were generated with immunoSEQ multiplex PCR, while TCRdb's copy carries only in-frame clones and drops some. V and J calls and clone size are given by that table; D and trimming were obtained from the DNA. The data contain over 200,000 clones, roughly nine tenths of them seen just once; the ten biggest clones take up 1.9%. This chain connects TRBV12-3 or TRBV12-4 to TRBJ1-2, with D tentatively TRBD1 (6 bases). This clonotype originated in a man aged 35-49 years with active or convalescent COVID-19. The sequencing sample was made of peripheral blood. Here the CDR3 DNA reads TGTGCCAGCAGTACAGGGACCTTCTATGGCTACACCTTC. This translates into CASSTGTFYGYTF.